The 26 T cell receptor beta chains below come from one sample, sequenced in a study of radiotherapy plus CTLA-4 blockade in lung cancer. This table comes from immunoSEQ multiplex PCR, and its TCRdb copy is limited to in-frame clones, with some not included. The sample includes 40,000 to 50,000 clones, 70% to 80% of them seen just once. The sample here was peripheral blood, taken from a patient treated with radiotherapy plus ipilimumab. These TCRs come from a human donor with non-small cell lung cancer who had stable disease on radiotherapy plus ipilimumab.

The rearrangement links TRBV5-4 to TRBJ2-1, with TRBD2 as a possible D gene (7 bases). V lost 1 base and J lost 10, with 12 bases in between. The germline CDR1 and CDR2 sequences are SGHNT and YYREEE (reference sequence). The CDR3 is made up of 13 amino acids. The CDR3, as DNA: TGTGCCAGCAGCTTGCCCGGGGGGCGAGAGCAGTTCTTC. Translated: CASSLPGGREQFF.

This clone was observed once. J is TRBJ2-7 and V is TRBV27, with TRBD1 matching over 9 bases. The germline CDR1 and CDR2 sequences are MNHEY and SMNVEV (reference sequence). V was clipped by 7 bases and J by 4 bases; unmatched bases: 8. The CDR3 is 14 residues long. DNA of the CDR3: TGTGCCAGCAAATTCAGACAGGGGGGTTACGAGCAGTACTTC. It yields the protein CASKFRQGGYEQYF.

This CDR3 is CASSRQPLYGYTF. In DNA form, the CDR3 reads TGTGCCAGCAGTCGACAGCCGCTCTATGGCTACACCTTC. The chain carries TRBV6-5 and TRBJ1-2; D might be TRBD1 (5 bases). The CDR3 loop spans 13 amino acids. Germline assignment: CDR1 MNHEY and CDR2 SVGAGI. V lost 5 bases to trimming and J lost 4 bases, with 11 bases between them.

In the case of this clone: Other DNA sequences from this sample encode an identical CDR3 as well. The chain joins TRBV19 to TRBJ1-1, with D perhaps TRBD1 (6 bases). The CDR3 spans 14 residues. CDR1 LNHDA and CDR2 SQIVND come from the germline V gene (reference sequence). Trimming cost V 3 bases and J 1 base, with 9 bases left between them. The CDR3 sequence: CASSIGRGNTEAFF. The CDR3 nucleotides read TGTGCCAGTAGTATCGGCAGGGGGAACACTGAAGCTTTCTTT.

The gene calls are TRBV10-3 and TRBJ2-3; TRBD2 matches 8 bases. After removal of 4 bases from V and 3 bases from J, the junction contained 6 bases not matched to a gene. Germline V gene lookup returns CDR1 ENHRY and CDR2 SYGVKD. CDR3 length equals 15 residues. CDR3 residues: CAISGPTSGTDTQYF. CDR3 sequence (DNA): TGTGCCATCAGTGGACCTACTAGCGGTACAGATACGCAGTATTTT.

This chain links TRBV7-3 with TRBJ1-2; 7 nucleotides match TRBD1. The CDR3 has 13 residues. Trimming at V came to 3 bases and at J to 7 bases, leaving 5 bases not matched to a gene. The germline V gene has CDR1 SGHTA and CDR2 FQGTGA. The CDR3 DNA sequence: TGTGCCAGCAGCTTCCAGGGGGAAGTTGGCTACACCTTC. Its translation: CASSFQGEVGYTF.

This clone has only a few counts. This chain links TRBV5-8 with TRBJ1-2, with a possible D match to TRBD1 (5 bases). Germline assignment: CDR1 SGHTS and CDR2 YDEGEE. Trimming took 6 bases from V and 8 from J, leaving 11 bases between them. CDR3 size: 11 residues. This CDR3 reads CASTSGHGYTF. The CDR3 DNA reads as TGTGCCAGCACCTCAGGGCACGGCTACACCTTC.

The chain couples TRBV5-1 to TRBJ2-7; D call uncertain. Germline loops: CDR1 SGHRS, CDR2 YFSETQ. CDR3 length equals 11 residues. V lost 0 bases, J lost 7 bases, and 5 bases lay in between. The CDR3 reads CASSLGEEQYF. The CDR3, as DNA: TGCGCCAGCAGCTTGGGAGAAGAGCAGTACTTC. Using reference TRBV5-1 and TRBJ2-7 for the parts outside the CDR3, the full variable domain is KAGVTQTPRYLIKTRGQQVTLSCSPISGHRSVSWYQQTPGQGLQFLFEYFSETQRNKGNFPGRFSGRQFSNSRSEMNVSTLELGDSALYLCASSLGEEQYFGPGTRLTVT.

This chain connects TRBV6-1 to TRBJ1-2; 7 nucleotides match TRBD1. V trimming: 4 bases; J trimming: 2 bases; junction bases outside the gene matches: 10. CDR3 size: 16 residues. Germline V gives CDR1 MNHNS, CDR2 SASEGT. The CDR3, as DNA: TGTGCCAGCAGTGCCTGGTCCAGGGGGTTAAACTATGGCTACACCTTC. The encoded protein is CASSAWSRGLNYGYTF.

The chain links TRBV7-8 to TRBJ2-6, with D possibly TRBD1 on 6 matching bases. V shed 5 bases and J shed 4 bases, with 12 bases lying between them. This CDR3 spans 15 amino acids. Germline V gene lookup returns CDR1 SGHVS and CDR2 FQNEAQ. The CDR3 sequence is CASSEQGFGANVLTF. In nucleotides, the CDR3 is TGTGCCAGCAGCGAACAGGGTTTCGGGGCCAACGTCCTGACTTTC.

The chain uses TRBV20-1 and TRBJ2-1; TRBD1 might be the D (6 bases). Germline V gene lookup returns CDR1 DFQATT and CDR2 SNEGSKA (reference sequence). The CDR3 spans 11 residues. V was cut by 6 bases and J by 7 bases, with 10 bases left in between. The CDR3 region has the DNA TGCAGTGCAACGGGACATAATGAGCAGTTCTTC. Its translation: CSATGHNEQFF.

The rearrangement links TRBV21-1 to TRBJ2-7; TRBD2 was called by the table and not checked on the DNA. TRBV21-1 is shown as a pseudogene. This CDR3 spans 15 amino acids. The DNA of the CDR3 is TGTGCCAGCAGCGCAAGACTACACGTGTTAGACGAGCAGTACTTC. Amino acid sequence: CASSARLHVLDEQYF.

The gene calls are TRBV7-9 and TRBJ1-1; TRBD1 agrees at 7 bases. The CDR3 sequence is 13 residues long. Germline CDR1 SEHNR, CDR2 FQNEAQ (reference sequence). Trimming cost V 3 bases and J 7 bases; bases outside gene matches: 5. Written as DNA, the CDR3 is TGTGCCAGCAGCTTGACAGGGATTAGTGAAGCTTTCTTT. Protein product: CASSLTGISEAFF. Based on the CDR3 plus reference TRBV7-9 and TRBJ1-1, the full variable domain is DTGVSQNPRHKITKRGQNVTFRCDPISEHNRLYWYRQTLGQGPEFLTYFQNEAQLEKSRLLSDRFSAERPKGSFSTLEIQRTEQGDSAMYLCASSLTGISEAFFGQGTRLTVV.

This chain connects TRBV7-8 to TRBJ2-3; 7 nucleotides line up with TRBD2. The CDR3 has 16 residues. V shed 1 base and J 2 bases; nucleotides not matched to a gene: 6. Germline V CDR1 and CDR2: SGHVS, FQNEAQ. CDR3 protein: CASSLVWGGPTDTQYF. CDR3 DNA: TGTGCCAGCAGCTTAGTTTGGGGGGGTCCCACAGATACGCAGTATTTT.

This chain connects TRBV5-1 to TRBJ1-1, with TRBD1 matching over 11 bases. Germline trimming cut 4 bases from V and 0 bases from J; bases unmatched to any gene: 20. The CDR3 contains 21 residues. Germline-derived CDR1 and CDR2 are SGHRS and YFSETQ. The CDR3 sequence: CASSPNGQGAFFPKMNTEAFF. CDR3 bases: TGCGCCAGCAGCCCTAATGGACAGGGGGCTTTTTTTCCAAAAATGAACACTGAAGCTTTCTTT.

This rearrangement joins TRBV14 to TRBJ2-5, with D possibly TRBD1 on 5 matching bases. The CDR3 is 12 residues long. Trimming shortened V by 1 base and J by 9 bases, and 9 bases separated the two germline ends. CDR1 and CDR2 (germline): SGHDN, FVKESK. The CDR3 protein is CASSQGGAAQYF. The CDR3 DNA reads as TGTGCCAGCAGCCAAGGGGGCGCGGCCCAGTACTTC.

The chain's CDR3 is CAISEAGGAGFGYTF. In DNA, the CDR3 is TGTGCCATCAGTGAGGCAGGGGGCGCGGGATTTGGCTACACCTTC. This chain links TRBV10-3 with TRBJ1-2; the match to TRBD1 covers 8 bases. Germline CDR1 is ENHRY and CDR2 is SYGVKD. This CDR3 is 15 amino acids long. J lost 7 bases, V lost 2 bases, and 9 bases had no gene match.

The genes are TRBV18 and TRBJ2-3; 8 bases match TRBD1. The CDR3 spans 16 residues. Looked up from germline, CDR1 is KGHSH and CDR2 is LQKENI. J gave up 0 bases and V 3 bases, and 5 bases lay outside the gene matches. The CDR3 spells CASSPFGTGSTDTQYF. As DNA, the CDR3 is TGTGCCAGCTCACCGTTCGGGACAGGAAGCACAGATACGCAGTATTTT. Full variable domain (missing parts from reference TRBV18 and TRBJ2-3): NAGVMQNPRHLVRRRGQEARLRCSPMKGHSHVYWYRQLPEEGLKFMVYLQKENIIDESGMPKERFSAEFPKEGPSILRIQQVVRGDSAAYFCASSPFGTGSTDTQYFGPGTRLTVL.

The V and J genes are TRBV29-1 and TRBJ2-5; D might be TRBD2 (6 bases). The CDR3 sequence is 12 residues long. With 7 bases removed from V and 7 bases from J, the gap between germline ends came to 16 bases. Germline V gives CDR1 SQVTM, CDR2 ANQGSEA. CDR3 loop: CSAQTGVGTQYF. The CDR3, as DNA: TGCAGCGCCCAAACGGGGGTAGGGACCCAGTACTTC.

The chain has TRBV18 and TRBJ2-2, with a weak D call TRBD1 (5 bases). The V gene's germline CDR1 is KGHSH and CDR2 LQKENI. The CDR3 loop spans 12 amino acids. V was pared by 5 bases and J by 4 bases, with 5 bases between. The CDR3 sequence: CASSRGTGELFF. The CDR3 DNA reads TGTGCCAGCTCAAGGGGCACCGGGGAGCTGTTTTTT.

The CDR3 DNA reads as TGTGCCAGCTCACCCGACGGGTCTGGAAACACCATATATTTT. Protein sequence: CASSPDGSGNTIYF. The chain is built from TRBV18 and TRBJ1-3; no clear D gene. This CDR3 contains 14 residues. Germline CDR1 reads KGHSH; CDR2 reads LQKENI. V was pared by 3 bases and J by 1 base, with 7 bases between.

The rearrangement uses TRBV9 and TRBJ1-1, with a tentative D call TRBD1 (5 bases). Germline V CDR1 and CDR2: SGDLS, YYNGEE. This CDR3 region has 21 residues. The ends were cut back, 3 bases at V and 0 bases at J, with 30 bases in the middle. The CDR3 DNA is TGTGCCAGCAGCGCCCCGGGGGTGGGGCCAAGGGGTCGGGGGATGAACACTGAAGCTTTCTTT. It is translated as CASSAPGVGPRGRGMNTEAFF.

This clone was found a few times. The CDR3 protein is CASSLRDSSYEQYF. As DNA, the CDR3 is TGTGCCAGCAGCTTAAGGGACAGCTCCTACGAGCAGTACTTC. The chain joins TRBV13 to TRBJ2-7; the match to TRBD1 covers 7 bases. Unmatched junction bases numbered 1, after V lost 2 bases and J lost 0 bases. CDR3 length: 14 residues. Germline CDR1 and CDR2: PRHDT and FYEKMQ (reference sequence).

In nucleotides, the CDR3 is TGTGCCAGCAGCTTCAACTTCCAGGGAACCACAGATACGCAGTATTTT. Protein sequence: CASSFNFQGTTDTQYF. The chain uses TRBV5-6 and TRBJ2-3, with D possibly TRBD1 on 5 matching bases. Germline CDR1 is SGHDT and CDR2 is YYEEEE. The CDR3 is made up of 16 amino acids. The germline V and J ends were trimmed by 2 bases and 2 bases, with 15 bases remaining between them.

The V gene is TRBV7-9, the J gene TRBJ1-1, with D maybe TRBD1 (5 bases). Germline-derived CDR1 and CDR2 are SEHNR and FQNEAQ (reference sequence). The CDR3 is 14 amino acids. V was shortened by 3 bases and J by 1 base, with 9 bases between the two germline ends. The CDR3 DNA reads TGTGCCAGCAGCTTTTCAAGGGGGAACACTGAAGCTTTCTTT. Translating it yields CASSFSRGNTEAFF.

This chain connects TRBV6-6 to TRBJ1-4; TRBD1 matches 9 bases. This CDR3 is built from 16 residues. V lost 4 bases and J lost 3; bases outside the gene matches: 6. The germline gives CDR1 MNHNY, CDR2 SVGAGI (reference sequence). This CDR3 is CASSLPGTGSNEKLFF. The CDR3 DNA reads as TGTGCCAGCAGTTTACCCGGGACAGGGTCTAATGAAAAACTGTTTTTT.